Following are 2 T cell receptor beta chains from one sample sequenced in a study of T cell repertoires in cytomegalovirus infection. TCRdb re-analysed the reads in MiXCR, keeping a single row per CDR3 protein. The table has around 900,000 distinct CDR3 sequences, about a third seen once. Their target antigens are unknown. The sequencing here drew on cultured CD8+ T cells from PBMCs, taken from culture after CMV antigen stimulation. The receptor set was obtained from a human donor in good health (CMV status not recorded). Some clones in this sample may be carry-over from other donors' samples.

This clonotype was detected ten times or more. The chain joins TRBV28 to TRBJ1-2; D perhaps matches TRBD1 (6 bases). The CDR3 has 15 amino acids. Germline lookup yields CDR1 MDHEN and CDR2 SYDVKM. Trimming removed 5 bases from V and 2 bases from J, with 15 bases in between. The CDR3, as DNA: TGTGCCAGCAGTCCAATAGGGGGTAGGAACTATGGCTACACCTTC. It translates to CASSPIGGRNYGYTF.

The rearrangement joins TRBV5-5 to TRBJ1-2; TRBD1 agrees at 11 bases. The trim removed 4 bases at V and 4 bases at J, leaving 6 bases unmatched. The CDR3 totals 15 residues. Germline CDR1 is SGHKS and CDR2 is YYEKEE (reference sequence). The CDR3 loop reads CASSPGQGASYGYTF. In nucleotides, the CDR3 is TGTGCCAGCAGCCCTGGACAGGGGGCGAGCTATGGCTACACCTTC.